These 26 T cell receptor beta chains were all obtained from the same sample, sequenced in a study of CD8 T cells in Susac syndrome. RNA amounts of roughly 0.45 to 1 ug underwent reverse transcription with random hexamers. MiXCR, applied by TCRdb to the immunoSEQ multiplex PCR reads, yields one record per CDR3 protein. Of about 89,000 distinct CDR3 sequences in the sample, roughly 91% were seen once. Sample: CD8+ T cells from PBMCs. The receptors derive from a human donor in good health.

The chain links TRBV7-6 to TRBJ1-4; no firm D call. V dropped 2 bases and J dropped 8 bases, with 3 bases sitting between them. The CDR3 has 11 amino acids. Germline CDR1 SGHVS, CDR2 FNYEAQ. In DNA, the CDR3 is TGTGCCAGCAGCTTAACCGAAAAACTGTTTTTT. This translates into CASSLTEKLFF.

This rearrangement joins TRBV15 to TRBJ1-2; tentatively, D is TRBD1 (6 bases). V shed 1 base and J shed 3 bases, with 9 bases lying between them. The CDR3 is made up of 14 amino acids. Germline V CDR1 and CDR2: LNHNV, YYDKDF (reference sequence). As DNA, the CDR3 is TGTGCCACCAGCAGAGGACAGGCATACTATGGCTACACCTTC. It specifies CATSRGQAYYGYTF.

The chain combines TRBV13 with TRBJ2-7; no clear D. The V gene's germline CDR1 is PRHDT and CDR2 FYEKMQ (reference sequence). The CDR3 runs 13 residues. The germline V and J ends were trimmed by 4 bases and 2 bases, with 9 bases remaining between them. CDR3 amino acids: CASSSRTTYEQYF. DNA of the CDR3: TGTGCCAGCAGCTCGAGGACCACCTACGAGCAGTACTTC.

The chain joins TRBV25-1 to TRBJ2-5; D is ambiguous. V lost 1 base, J lost 1 base, and 7 bases lay in between. The CDR3 runs 14 residues. Per the germline V gene, CDR1 is MGHDK and CDR2 is SYGVNS. CDR3 sequence: CASSESRAQETQYF. The CDR3 DNA is TGTGCCAGCAGTGAATCAAGGGCCCAAGAGACCCAGTACTTC.

This chain uses TRBV13 with TRBJ2-3; no firm D call. V lost 2 bases and J lost 6, with 12 bases in between. Germline CDR1 is PRHDT and CDR2 is FYEKMQ (reference sequence). The CDR3 length is 14 residues. CDR3 amino acids: CASSLRRMRDTQYF. As DNA, the CDR3 is TGTGCCAGCAGCTTACGCCGGATGAGGGATACGCAGTATTTT.

The J gene is TRBJ2-7, the V gene TRBV4-1; 8 nucleotides align to TRBD1. Germline CDR1 and CDR2: MGHRA and YSYEKL. This CDR3 comprises 14 residues. V trimming: 0 bases; J trimming: 7 bases; junction bases outside the gene matches: 5. The CDR3 nucleotides are TGCGCCAGCAGCCAAGATCAGGGGGCGCGGGAGCAGTACTTC. Its translation: CASSQDQGAREQYF.

This clonotype was seen only once. The chain carries TRBV7-6 and TRBJ2-5; D tentatively fits TRBD1 or TRBD2 (5 bases each). From germline, CDR1 is SGHVS and CDR2 FNYEAQ. V was trimmed by 4 bases and J by 5 bases, leaving 14 bases between them. The CDR3 is 14 amino acids. CDR3 sequence reads: CASSSGTLGETQYF. Here the CDR3 DNA reads TGTGCCAGCAGCTCCGGGACCTTGGGGGAGACCCAGTACTTC.

The chain is built from TRBV15 and TRBJ2-7; D unresolved. V was shortened by 0 bases and J by 1 base, with 16 bases between the two germline ends. CDR3 length: 17 amino acids. Germline values: CDR1 LNHNV, CDR2 YYDKDF (reference sequence). The CDR3 protein is CATSRDMVRTPSYEQYF. In nucleotides, the CDR3 is TGTGCCACCAGCAGAGATATGGTCAGGACCCCTTCCTACGAGCAGTACTTC.

The V gene is TRBV7-8, the J gene TRBJ2-5; TRBD1 is a possible D gene (5 bases). This CDR3 has 15 amino acids. The germline V gene encodes CDR1 SGHVS and CDR2 FQNEAQ. The V gene lost 5 bases and the J gene lost 1 base, with 14 bases spanning the gap. The CDR3 spells CASSHSDRAQETQYF. The CDR3, as DNA: TGTGCCAGCAGCCATTCAGACAGAGCCCAAGAGACCCAGTACTTC.

The V gene is TRBV12-3 or TRBV12-4, the J gene TRBJ1-2, with a possible D match to TRBD1 (6 bases). The CDR3 covers 16 residues. Trimming removed 5 bases at V and 0 bases at J, with 16 bases between. The chain's CDR3 is CASSPRGGAANYGYTF. CDR3 sequence (DNA): TGTGCCAGCAGTCCCCGGGGGGGCGCCGCTAACTATGGCTACACCTTC.

This rearrangement joins TRBV15 to TRBJ2-3; a possible D gene is TRBD1 (6 bases). V lost 5 bases, J lost 0 bases, and 15 bases lay in between. CDR3 length: 16 amino acids. The germline gives CDR1 LNHNV, CDR2 YYDKDF (reference sequence). CDR3 residues: CATSGMGTLSTDTQYF. The CDR3 coding sequence is TGTGCCACCAGCGGGATGGGGACACTTAGCACAGATACGCAGTATTTT.

The chain carries TRBV7-9 and TRBJ1-2; tentative D call: TRBD1 (6 bases). V lost 5 bases and J 3 bases, leaving 16 bases between the germline ends. Germline assignment: CDR1 SEHNR and CDR2 FQNEAQ (reference sequence). This CDR3 comprises 15 residues. This CDR3 reads CASSKQGRLDYGYTF. CDR3 sequence (DNA): TGTGCCAGCAGCAAACAGGGACGGCTAGACTATGGCTACACCTTC.

This clonotype was found a few times. At one end, the junction sequence differs from germline, possibly due to a read error. The rearrangement joins TRBV20-1 to TRBJ2-2; TRBD2 aligns across 10 bases. This CDR3 is built from 20 residues. Germline V gene sequence: CDR1 DFQATT, CDR2 SNEGSKA (reference sequence). The CDR3 loop reads CSASTKSLPSLAGATGELFF. The CDR3, as DNA: TGCAGTGCTAGCACAAAGTCCCTCCCTAGCCTAGCGGGAGCTACCGGGGAGCTTTTTTTT.

The V gene is TRBV5-6, the J gene TRBJ1-1; 7 nucleotides line up with TRBD1. The trim removed 0 bases at V and 3 bases at J, leaving 11 bases unmatched. Germline CDR1 reads SGHDT; CDR2 reads YYEEEE. The CDR3 spans 17 residues. CDR3 amino acids: CASSLDNSGQTDTEAFF. The CDR3 region has the DNA TGTGCCAGCAGCTTGGATAACTCGGGACAGACGGACACTGAAGCTTTCTTT.

V gene TRBV12-3 or TRBV12-4 combines with J gene TRBJ2-7; D perhaps matches TRBD1 (5 bases). With 6 bases removed from V and 4 bases from J, the gap between germline ends came to 16 bases. CDR3 length: 14 residues. CDR3 bases: TGTGCCAGCAGCCTCAGGGCCAGGGTGTACGAGCAGTACTTC. This encodes CASSLRARVYEQYF.

This chain joins TRBV3-1 and TRBJ1-1, with a tentative D call TRBD1 (5 bases). Germline V CDR1 and CDR2: LGHDT, YNNKEL (reference sequence). There are 19 residues in the CDR3. V was clipped by 0 bases and J by 3 bases, with 23 bases between them. The CDR3 nucleotides are TGTGCCAGCAGCCAAGAGGGTGGCAGGGTTTTTTACTCAGACACTGAAGCTTTCTTT. Encoded protein: CASSQEGGRVFYSDTEAFF. The full variable domain, completed using reference TRBV3-1 and TRBJ1-1, is DTAVSQTPKYLVTQMGNDKSIKCEQNLGHDTMYWYKQDSKKFLKIMFSYNNKELIINETVPNRFSPKSPDKAHLNLHINSLELGDSAVYFCASSQEGGRVFYSDTEAFFGQGTRLTVV.

This clonotype was detected once. This chain uses TRBV27 with TRBJ2-7, with D perhaps TRBD2 (7 bases). V lost 8 bases and J lost 9, with 11 bases in between. Germline CDR1 and CDR2: MNHEY and SMNVEV (reference sequence). The CDR3 spans 10 residues. In DNA, the CDR3 is TGTGCCAGCGGTAGGGGGGGGCAGTACTTC. Encoded protein: CASGRGGQYF.

J is TRBJ2-3 and V is TRBV20-1; D may match TRBD1 or TRBD2 (5 bases each). Germline loops: CDR1 DFQATT, CDR2 SNEGSKA (reference sequence). The CDR3 is 14 amino acids. V lost 1 base and J 6 bases, leaving 14 bases between the germline ends. CDR3: CSARVVGTKDTQYF. DNA of the CDR3: TGCAGTGCTAGAGTTGTAGGGACGAAGGATACGCAGTATTTT.

For this clonotype: Lacking the conserved final phenylalanine or tryptophan, this CDR3 likely reflects a read error. This chain connects TRBV7-9 to TRBJ2-3; the D call may be TRBD1 or TRBD2 (5 bases each). The CDR3 contains 15 residues. Germline V lookup: CDR1 SEHNR, CDR2 FQNEAQ (reference sequence). V was shortened by 3 bases and J by 3 bases, with 13 bases between the two germline ends. The CDR3 region is CASSFPEGRTDTQYL. The CDR3 coding sequence is TGTGCCAGCAGCTTTCCTGAGGGACGGACAGATACGCAGTATTTA.

This clonotype appeared a few times. The chain joins TRBV19 to TRBJ1-1; D is uncertain. The CDR3 length is 12 residues. The germline CDR1 and CDR2 sequences are LNHDA and SQIVND (reference sequence). Trimming pared 6 bases from V and 1 base from J, leaving 6 bases between. CDR3 DNA: TGTGCCAGTAGCCGACAGAACACTGAAGCTTTCTTT. This encodes CASSRQNTEAFF.

The rearrangement uses TRBV15 and TRBJ2-5; 12 positions agree with TRBD1. This CDR3 has 16 residues. CDR1 and CDR2 (germline): LNHNV, YYDKDF (reference sequence). J was trimmed by 5 bases and V by 6 bases; bases with no gene match: 10. DNA for the CDR3: TGTGCCACCAGTGTCGGGACAGGGGGCATCCAGGAGACCCAGTACTTC. Amino acid sequence: CATSVGTGGIQETQYF.

The chain links TRBV4-1 to TRBJ2-5, with 10 bases matching TRBD2. Germline lookup yields CDR1 MGHRA and CDR2 YSYEKL. CDR3 length equals 15 residues. The junction had 5 bases not matched to a gene; V was cut back by 0 bases and J by 7 bases. The CDR3: CASSQDERGGGTQYF. The CDR3 DNA sequence: TGCGCCAGCAGCCAAGATGAGCGGGGGGGCGGGACCCAGTACTTC.

The rearrangement uses TRBV14 and TRBJ2-7; D ambiguous. The V end was cut by 0 bases, the J end by 2 bases, with 8 bases between. This CDR3 spans 14 amino acids. Germline V gives CDR1 SGHDN, CDR2 FVKESK. The CDR3 reads CASSQERWTYEQYF. The DNA of the CDR3 is TGTGCCAGCAGCCAAGAACGATGGACCTACGAGCAGTACTTC.

V gene TRBV2 combines with J gene TRBJ2-2; D is undetermined. V lost 8 bases to trimming and J lost 0 bases, with 13 bases between them. This CDR3 is built from 15 residues. The germline gives CDR1 SNHLY, CDR2 FYNNEI. Written as DNA, the CDR3 is TGTGCCAGCGAGGCAGGCGGATCGAACACCGGGGAGCTGTTTTTT. It is translated as CASEAGGSNTGELFF.

The rearrangement links TRBV29-1 to TRBJ2-5; 7 bases map to TRBD1. Germline CDR1 is SQVTM and CDR2 is ANQGSEA. This CDR3 region has 15 residues. Losses at the gene ends were 7 bases for V and 4 bases for J; bases not matched to a gene: 15. CDR3 bases: TGCAGCGGACGGTTGACGGGACAGCGTGGAGAGACCCAGTACTTC. Its translation is CSGRLTGQRGETQYF.

The chain employs TRBV6-1 and TRBJ2-5; D may be TRBD1 (7 bases). The germline V gene has CDR1 MNHNS and CDR2 SASEGT. The CDR3 has 16 amino acids. With 6 bases removed from V and 6 bases from J, the gap between germline ends came to 23 bases. CDR3 nucleotides: TGTGCCAGCAGGGAATTTACAGGGGACTTCGTGAAGACCCAGTACTTC. Protein product: CASREFTGDFVKTQYF.